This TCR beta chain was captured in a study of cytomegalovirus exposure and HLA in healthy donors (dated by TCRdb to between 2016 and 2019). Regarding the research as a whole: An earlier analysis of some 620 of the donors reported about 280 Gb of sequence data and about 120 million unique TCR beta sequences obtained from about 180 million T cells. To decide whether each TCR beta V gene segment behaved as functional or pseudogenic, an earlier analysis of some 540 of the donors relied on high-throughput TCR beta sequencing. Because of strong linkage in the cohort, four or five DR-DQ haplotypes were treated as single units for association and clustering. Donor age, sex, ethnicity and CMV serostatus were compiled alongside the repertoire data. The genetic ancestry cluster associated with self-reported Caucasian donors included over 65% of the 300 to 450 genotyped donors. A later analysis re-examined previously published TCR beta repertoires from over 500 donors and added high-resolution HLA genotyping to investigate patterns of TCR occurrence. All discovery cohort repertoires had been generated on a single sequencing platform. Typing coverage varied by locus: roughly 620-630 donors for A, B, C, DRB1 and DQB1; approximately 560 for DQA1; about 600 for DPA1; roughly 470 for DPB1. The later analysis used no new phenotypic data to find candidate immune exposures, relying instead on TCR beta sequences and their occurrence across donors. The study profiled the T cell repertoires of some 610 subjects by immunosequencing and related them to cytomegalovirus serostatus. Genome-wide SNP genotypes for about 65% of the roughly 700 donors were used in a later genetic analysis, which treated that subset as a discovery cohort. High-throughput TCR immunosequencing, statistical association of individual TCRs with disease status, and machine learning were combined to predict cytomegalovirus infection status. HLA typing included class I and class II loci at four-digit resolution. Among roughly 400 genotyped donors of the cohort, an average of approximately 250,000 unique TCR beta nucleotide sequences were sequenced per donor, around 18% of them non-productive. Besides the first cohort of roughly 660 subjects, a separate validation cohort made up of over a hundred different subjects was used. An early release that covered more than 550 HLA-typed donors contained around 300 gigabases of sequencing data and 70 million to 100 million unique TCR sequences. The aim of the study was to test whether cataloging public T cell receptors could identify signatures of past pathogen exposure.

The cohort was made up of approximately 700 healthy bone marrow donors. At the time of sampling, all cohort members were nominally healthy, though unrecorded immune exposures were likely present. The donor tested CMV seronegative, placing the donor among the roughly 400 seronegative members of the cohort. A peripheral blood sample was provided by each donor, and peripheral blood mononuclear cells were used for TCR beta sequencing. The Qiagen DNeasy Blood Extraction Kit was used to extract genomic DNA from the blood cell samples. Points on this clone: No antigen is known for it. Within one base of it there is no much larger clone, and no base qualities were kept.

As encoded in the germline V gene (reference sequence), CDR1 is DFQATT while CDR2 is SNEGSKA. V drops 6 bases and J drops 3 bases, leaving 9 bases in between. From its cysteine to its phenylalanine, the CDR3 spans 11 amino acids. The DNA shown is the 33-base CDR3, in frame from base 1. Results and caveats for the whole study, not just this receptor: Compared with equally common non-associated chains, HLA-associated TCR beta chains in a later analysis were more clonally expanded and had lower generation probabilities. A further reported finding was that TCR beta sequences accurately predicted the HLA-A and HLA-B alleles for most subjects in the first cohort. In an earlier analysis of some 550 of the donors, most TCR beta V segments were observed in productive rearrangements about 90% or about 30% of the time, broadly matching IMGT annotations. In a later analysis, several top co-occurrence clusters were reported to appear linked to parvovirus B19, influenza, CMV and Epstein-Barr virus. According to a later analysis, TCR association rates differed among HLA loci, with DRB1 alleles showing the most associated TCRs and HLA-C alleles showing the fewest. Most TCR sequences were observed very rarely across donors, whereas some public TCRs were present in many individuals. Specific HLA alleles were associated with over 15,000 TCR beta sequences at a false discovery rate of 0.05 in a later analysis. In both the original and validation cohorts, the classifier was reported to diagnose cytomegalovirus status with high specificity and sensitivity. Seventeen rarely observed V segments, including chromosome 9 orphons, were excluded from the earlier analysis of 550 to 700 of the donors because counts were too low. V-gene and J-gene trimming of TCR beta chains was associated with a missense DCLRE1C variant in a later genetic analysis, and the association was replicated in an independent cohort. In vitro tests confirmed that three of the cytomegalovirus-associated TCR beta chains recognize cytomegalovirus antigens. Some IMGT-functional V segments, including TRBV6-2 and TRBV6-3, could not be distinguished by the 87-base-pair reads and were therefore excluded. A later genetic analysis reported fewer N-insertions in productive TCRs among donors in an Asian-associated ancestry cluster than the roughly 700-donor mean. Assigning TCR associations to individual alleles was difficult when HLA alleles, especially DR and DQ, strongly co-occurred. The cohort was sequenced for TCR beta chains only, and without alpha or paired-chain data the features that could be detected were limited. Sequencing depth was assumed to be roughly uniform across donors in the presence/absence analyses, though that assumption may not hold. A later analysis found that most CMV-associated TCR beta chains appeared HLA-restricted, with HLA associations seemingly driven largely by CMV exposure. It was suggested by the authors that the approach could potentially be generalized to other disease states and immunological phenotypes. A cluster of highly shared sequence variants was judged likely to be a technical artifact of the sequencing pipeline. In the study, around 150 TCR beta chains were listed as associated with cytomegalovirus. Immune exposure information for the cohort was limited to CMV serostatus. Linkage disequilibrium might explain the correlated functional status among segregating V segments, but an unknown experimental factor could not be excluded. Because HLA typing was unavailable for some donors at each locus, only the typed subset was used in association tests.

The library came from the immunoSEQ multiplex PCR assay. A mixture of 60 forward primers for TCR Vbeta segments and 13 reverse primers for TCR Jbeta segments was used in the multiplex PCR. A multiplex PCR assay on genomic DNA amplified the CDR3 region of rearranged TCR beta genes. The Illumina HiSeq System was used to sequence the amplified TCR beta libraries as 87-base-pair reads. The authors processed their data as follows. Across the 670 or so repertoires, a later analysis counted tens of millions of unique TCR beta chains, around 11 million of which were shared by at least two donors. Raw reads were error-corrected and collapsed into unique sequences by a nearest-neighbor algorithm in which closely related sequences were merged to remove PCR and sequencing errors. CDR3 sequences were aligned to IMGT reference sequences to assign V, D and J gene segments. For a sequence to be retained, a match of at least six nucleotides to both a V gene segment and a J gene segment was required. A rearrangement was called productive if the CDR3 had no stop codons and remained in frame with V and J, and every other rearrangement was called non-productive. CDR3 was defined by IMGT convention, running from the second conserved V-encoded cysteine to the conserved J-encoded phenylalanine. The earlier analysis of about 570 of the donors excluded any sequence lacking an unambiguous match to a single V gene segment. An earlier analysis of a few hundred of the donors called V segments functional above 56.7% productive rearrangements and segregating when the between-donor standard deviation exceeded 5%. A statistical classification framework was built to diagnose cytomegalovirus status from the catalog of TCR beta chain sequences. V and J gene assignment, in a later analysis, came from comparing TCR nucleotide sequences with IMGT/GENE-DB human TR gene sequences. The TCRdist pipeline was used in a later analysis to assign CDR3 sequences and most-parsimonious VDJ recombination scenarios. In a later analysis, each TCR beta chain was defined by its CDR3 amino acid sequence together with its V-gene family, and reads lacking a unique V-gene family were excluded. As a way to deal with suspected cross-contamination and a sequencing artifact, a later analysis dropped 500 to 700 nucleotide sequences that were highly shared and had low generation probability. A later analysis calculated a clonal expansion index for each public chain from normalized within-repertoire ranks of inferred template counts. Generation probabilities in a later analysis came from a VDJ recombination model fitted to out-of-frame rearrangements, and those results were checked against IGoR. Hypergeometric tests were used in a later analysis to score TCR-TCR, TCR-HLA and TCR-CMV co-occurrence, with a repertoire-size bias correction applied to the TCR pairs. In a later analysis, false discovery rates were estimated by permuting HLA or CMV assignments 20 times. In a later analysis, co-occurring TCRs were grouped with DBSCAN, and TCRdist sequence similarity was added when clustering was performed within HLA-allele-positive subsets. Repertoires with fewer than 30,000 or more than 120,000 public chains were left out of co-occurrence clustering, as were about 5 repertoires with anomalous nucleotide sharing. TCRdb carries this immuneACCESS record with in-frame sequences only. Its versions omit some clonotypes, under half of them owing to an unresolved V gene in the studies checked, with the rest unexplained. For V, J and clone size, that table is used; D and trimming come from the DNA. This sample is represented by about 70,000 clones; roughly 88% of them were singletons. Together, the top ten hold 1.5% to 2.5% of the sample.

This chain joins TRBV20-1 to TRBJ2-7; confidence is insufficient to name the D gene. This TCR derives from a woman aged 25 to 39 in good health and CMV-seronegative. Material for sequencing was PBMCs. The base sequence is TGCAGTGCCACTACTCACTACGAGCAGTACTTC. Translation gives CSATTHYEQYF.